What follows describes a single TCR beta chain. The data were taken from a study of blood T cell repertoires in COVID-19. Germline CDR1 and CDR2: SEHNR and FQNEAQ (reference sequence). V shed 1 base and J 4 bases; nucleotides not matched to a gene: 6. This CDR3 has 15 amino acids. Method: immunoSEQ multiplex PCR; TCRdb's copy keeps in-frame clones and lacks some. The table lists roughly 380,000 clones, over 75% of them singletons, with 1% to 1.5% in the top ten. The clonotype was recovered from a man aged 25-45 years who had recovered from COVID-19. This chain uses TRBV7-9 with TRBJ1-1; 7 bases line up with TRBD1. Source material: PBMCs or T cells enriched from blood (not recorded which). The chain's CDR3 is CASSLGGGAGTEAFF. CDR3 sequence (DNA): TGTGCCAGCAGCTTAGGAGGGGGCGCGGGCACTGAAGCTTTCTTT.